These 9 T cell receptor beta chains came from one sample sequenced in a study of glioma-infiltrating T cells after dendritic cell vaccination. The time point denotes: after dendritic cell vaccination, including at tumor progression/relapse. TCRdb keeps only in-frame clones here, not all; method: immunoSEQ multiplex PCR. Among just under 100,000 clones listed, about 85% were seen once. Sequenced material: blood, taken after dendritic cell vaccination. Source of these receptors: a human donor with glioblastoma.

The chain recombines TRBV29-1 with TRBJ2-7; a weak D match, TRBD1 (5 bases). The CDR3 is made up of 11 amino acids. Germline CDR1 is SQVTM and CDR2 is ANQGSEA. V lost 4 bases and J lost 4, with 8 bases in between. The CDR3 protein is CSVVQAYEQYF. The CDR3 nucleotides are TGCAGCGTTGTACAGGCGTACGAGCAGTACTTC.

The CDR3, as DNA: TGTGCCTGGATAAAAACAGGGGGGGACACTGAAGCTTTCTTT. Translating it yields CAWIKTGGDTEAFF. V usage is TRBV30 and J usage is TRBJ1-1; TRBD1 aligns across 8 bases. Germline V CDR1 and CDR2: GTSNPN, SVGIG (reference sequence). The J segment lost 3 bases and the V segment lost 4 bases, leaving 7 bases of the junction unmatched. This CDR3 spans 14 amino acids.

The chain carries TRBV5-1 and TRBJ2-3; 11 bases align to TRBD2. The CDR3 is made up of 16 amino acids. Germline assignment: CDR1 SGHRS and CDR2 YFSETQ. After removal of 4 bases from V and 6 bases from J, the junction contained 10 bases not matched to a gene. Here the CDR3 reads CASSGTSGNLWDTQYF. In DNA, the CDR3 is TGCGCCAGCAGCGGGACTAGCGGCAACCTCTGGGATACGCAGTATTTT.

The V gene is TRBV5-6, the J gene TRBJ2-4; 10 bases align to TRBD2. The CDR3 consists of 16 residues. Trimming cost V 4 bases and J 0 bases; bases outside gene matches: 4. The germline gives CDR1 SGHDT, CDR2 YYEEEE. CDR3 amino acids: CASSIGLAVAKNIQYF. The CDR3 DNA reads TGTGCCAGCAGCATAGGACTAGCGGTAGCCAAAAACATTCAGTACTTC. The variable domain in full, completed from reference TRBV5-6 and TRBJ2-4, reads DAGVTQSPTHLIKTRGQQVTLRCSPKSGHDTVSWYQQALGQGPQFIFQYYEEEERQRGNFPDRFSGHQFPNYSSELNVNALLLGDSALYLCASSIGLAVAKNIQYFGAGTRLSVL.

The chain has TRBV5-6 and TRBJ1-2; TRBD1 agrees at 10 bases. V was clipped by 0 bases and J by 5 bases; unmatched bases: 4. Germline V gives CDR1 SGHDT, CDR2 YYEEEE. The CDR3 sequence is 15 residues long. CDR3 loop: CASSLGGQGVYGYTF. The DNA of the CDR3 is TGTGCCAGCAGCTTGGGCGGACAGGGGGTATATGGCTACACCTTC.

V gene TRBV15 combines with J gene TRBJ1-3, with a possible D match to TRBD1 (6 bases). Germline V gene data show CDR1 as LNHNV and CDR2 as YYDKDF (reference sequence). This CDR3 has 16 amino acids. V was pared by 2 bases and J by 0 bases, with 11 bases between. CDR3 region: CATSRLDRFSGNTIYF. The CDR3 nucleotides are TGTGCCACCAGCAGACTGGACAGATTCTCTGGAAACACCATATATTTT.

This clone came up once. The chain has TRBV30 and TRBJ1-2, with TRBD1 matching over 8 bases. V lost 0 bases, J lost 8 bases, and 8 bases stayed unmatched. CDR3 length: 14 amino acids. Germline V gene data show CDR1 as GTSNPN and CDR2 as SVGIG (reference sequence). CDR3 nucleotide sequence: TGTGCCTGGAGTGTCTTTGGACAGGGATGGGGCTACACCTTC. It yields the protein CAWSVFGQGWGYTF.

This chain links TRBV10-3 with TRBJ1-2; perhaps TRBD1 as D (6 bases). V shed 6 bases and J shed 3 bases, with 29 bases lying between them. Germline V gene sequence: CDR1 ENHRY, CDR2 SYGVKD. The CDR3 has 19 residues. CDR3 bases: TGTGCCATCAGCCTATACACCAGGGGCTCTTCACCCACACACTATGGCTACACCTTC. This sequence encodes CAISLYTRGSSPTHYGYTF.

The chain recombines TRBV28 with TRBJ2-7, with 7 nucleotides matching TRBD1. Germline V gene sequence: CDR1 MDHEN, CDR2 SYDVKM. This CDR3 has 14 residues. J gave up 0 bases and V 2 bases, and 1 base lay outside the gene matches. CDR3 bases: TGTGCCAGCAGTTTAGGGGACAGCTCCTACGAGCAGTACTTC. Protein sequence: CASSLGDSSYEQYF.